This TCR beta chain appears in the sequencing data of a study of blood T cell repertoires in COVID-19. Study-level background: COVID-19 samples from acute and convalescent phases originated in the United States, Italy and Spain. The analysed material was cDNA or gDNA that came from T cells, B-cell-depleted T cells, or PBMCs.

Per the authors' pipeline: Amplification with reference gene primers provided the estimates of nucleated cell counts. Data came from immunoSEQ multiplex PCR; TCRdb stores just in-frame clones and leaves some out. Clone size and V and J calls were adopted from that table, with D and trimming inferred from the DNA. The sample contains 45,000 to 65,000 clones, 90% of which appear only once. In germline, CDR1 is LGHNA, CDR2 YSLEER. With 0 bases clipped from V and 3 bases from J, the junction kept 4 bases outside the gene matches. The CDR3 sequence is 16 residues long. The sequenced material came from peripheral blood. The TCR sequence derives from a woman older than 75 with acute or convalescent COVID-19. This chain links TRBV4-3 with TRBJ2-3; 9 nucleotides align to TRBD2. The DNA of the CDR3 is TGCGCCAGCAGCCAAGAGGGGGGACTAGCAACAGATACGCAGTATTTT. Encoded protein: CASSQEGGLATDTQYF.